The rows below give T cell receptor beta chains drawn from one sample of a study of blood T cell repertoires in COVID-19. Measured with immunoSEQ multiplex PCR; TCRdb has only the in-frame clones, and not every one. The top ten hold more than 15% of the sample, which has tens of thousands of clones, around 90% seen once. Sequencing was carried out using peripheral blood. These receptors were obtained from a woman older than 75 with active or convalescent COVID-19. The CDR3 runs from the conserved cysteine through the conserved F or W. The D gene is left open where the match is weak. The listing skips clone size in some rows; elsewhere it reads once, few, many or a size class.

TRBV18,.,.,TRBJ2-5,13,CASSPGSHETQYF,TGTGCCAGCTCACCGGGCTCCCACGAGACCCAGTACTTC
TRBV25-1,TRBD1,few,TRBJ1-2,14,CASSDPTGIYGYTF,TGTGCCAGCAGTGACCCGACAGGGATCTATGGCTACACCTTC
TRBV19,.,.,TRBJ1-2,12,CASTWSNYGYTF,TGTGCCAGTACCTGGAGCAACTATGGCTACACCTTC
TRBV11-2,.,.,TRBJ2-7,12,CASSGRAYEQYF,TGTGCCAGCAGCGGGCGGGCCTACGAGCAGTACTTC
TRBV5-6,.,.,TRBJ1-2,16,CASSLNPRANSRGYTF,TGTGCCAGCAGCTTGAATCCGAGGGCCAATTCGAGGGGCTACACCTTC
TRBV6-4,TRBD1,.,TRBJ1-5,16,CASSPSPTGGSQPQHF,TGTGCCAGCAGTCCCTCCCCGACAGGGGGCTCTCAGCCCCAGCATTTT
TRBV7-2,TRBD2,.,TRBJ2-1,16,CASSASGTSGGLSQFF,TGTGCCAGCAGCGCCTCCGGGACTAGCGGGGGCTTATCGCAGTTCTTC
TRBV3-1/TRBV3-2,TRBD2,.,TRBJ2-5,18,CASSQDWGLAGSQETQYF,TGTGCCAGCAGCCAAGATTGGGGACTAGCGGGAAGCCAAGAGACCCAGTACTTC
TRBV19,.,.,TRBJ1-6,13,CASSTTGNSPLHF,TGTGCCAGTTCCACGACGGGTAATTCACCCCTCCACTTT
TRBV5-1,.,.,TRBJ1-2,19,CAGPPNVAPATRANYGYTF,TGCGCCGGGCCTCCCAACGTGGCCCCAGCTACCCGAGCTAACTATGGCTACACCTTC
TRBV28,TRBD2,once,TRBJ2-7,14,CASSPGLEDYEQYF,TGTGCCAGCAGCCCGGGACTAGAAGACTACGAGCAGTACTTC
TRBV6-5,TRBD2,.,TRBJ2-5,15,CASSYRERGEETQYF,TGTGCCAGCAGTTACAGGGAGCGGGGGGAAGAGACCCAGTACTTC
TRBV19,TRBD1,.,TRBJ1-1,13,CASRAGGYTEAFF,TGTGCCAGTAGGGCAGGGGGTTACACTGAAGCTTTCTTT
TRBV28,TRBD1,.,TRBJ1-4,16,CASSMLSQGGNEKLFF,TGTGCCAGCAGTATGCTTAGTCAGGGGGGCAATGAAAAACTGTTTTTT
TRBV11-2,.,.,TRBJ2-1,14,CASSLNGRGDEQFF,TGTGCCAGCAGCTTAAATGGGCGGGGCGATGAGCAGTTCTTC
TRBV6-2/TRBV6-3,.,.,TRBJ2-3,15,CASSYSASRGNTQYF,TGTGCCAGCAGTTACTCTGCTAGCAGGGGAAATACGCAGTATTTT
TRBV9,TRBD1,.,TRBJ2-7,15,CASSVDEGATYEQYF,TGTGCCAGCAGCGTAGATGAGGGGGCCACCTACGAGCAGTACTTC
TRBV28,TRBD1,.,TRBJ1-1,15,CASSGQGAAVPNSFF,TGTGCCAGCAGTGGACAGGGGGCGGCGGTCCCGAATTCTTTCTTT
TRBV15,.,.,TRBJ1-2,14,CAIGPQGTNYGYTF,TGTGCTATAGGCCCACAGGGAACTAACTATGGCTACACCTTC
TRBV7-6,.,.,TRBJ2-3,15,CASSLAGAPPDTQYF,TGTGCCAGCAGCTTAGCGGGGGCCCCTCCAGATACGCAGTATTTT
TRBV19,.,.,TRBJ1-6,17,CASSGYREISYNSPLHF,TGTGCCAGTAGTGGTTACAGGGAGATCTCCTATAATTCACCCCTCCACTTT
TRBV12-3/TRBV12-4,.,.,TRBJ1-2,12,CASSLTGYGYTF,TGTGCCAGCAGTCTCACAGGGTATGGCTACACCTTC
TRBV5-1,.,.,TRBJ2-4,13,CASSSDGQPIQYF,TGCGCCAGCAGCTCGGACGGACAACCTATTCAGTACTTC
TRBV5-4,TRBD1,.,TRBJ1-3,15,CASSGGQGIGNTIYF,TGTGCCAGCAGCGGGGGACAGGGCATCGGAAACACCATATATTTT
TRBV9,TRBD1,.,TRBJ2-5,18,CASSEGWTGAASRETQYF,TGTGCCAGCAGCGAGGGATGGACAGGGGCCGCCTCAAGGGAGACCCAGTACTTC
TRBV3-1/TRBV3-2,TRBD1,.,TRBJ2-2,15,CASSTRTGNTGELFF,TGTGCCAGCAGCACCCGGACAGGGAACACCGGGGAGCTGTTTTTT
TRBV7-8,.,.,TRBJ1-1,18,CASSLEAGGALVNTEAFF,TGTGCCAGCAGCTTAGAAGCGGGGGGGGCTTTAGTAAACACTGAAGCTTTCTTT
TRBV28,.,.,TRBJ2-7,14,CASSLDRGPYEQYF,TGTGCCAGCAGTTTAGATAGGGGCCCCTACGAGCAGTACTTC
TRBV6-2/TRBV6-3,.,once,TRBJ1-2,15,CASSYSGLQGGGYTF,TGTGCCAGCAGTTACTCGGGACTCCAGGGAGGAGGCTACACCTTC
TRBV4-2,.,.,TRBJ2-7,14,CASSQDLLDYEQYF,TGTGCCAGCAGCCAAGATCTCCTAGACTACGAGCAGTACTTC
TRBV5-1,TRBD1,.,TRBJ2-3,16,CASSPQGQGFSDTQYF,TGCGCCAGCAGCCCTCAAGGACAGGGCTTTTCAGATACGCAGTATTTT
TRBV5-5,.,.,TRBJ1-3,14,CASSPPHTGNTIYF,TGTGCCAGCAGCCCACCCCACACTGGAAACACCATATATTTT
TRBV5-1,.,.,TRBJ1-2,13,CASSPKTGDGYTF,TGCGCCAGCAGCCCGAAGACAGGTGATGGCTACACCTTC
TRBV6-2/TRBV6-3,TRBD1,.,TRBJ2-7,14,CASSLDRLSHEQYF,TGTGCCAGCAGTTTGGACAGGCTAAGTCACGAGCAGTACTTC
TRBV10-3,.,.,TRBJ2-2,16,CAISEVGRINTGELFF,TGTGCCATCAGTGAGGTGGGCAGGATCAACACCGGGGAGCTGTTTTTT
TRBV10-3,TRBD2,.,TRBJ2-2,16,CAISPGTSGGNGELFF,TGTGCCATCAGTCCCGGGACTAGCGGTGGGAACGGGGAGCTGTTTTTT
TRBV3-1/TRBV3-2,TRBD2,.,TRBJ2-1,17,CASRPSSGEANWDEQFF,TGTGCCAGCAGGCCCTCTAGCGGGGAAGCTAATTGGGATGAGCAGTTCTTC
TRBV28,TRBD1,.,TRBJ1-5,18,CASSLSDRGRYGGQPQHF,TGTGCCAGCAGTTTATCGGACAGGGGGCGATACGGAGGTCAGCCCCAGCATTTT
TRBV7-9,TRBD1,.,TRBJ2-3,16,CASSSGTGLTTDTQYF,TGTGCCAGCAGCTCAGGGACAGGGCTAACCACAGATACGCAGTATTTT
TRBV11-3,TRBD2,.,TRBJ2-3,18,CASSRRGRGGPGPDTQYF,TGTGCCAGCAGCCGTCGGGGTCGGGGGGGGCCAGGGCCAGATACGCAGTATTTT
TRBV20-1,.,.,TRBJ1-1,12,CSASPAPVAAFF,TGCAGTGCTAGTCCCGCCCCAGTAGCAGCTTTCTTT
TRBV5-4,TRBD1,.,TRBJ2-1,15,CASTGGQGIYNEQFF,TGTGCCAGCACAGGAGGACAGGGGATTTACAATGAGCAGTTCTTC
TRBV6-2/TRBV6-3,.,once,TRBJ2-5,14,CASSYHTGSGTQYF,TGTGCCAGCAGTTACCATACAGGGTCGGGGACCCAGTACTTC
TRBV19,.,.,TRBJ1-5,13,CASTGTSNQPQHF,TGTGCCAGTACAGGGACAAGCAATCAGCCCCAGCATTTT
TRBV30,.,once,TRBJ2-1,13,CAWSVLLGQEQFF,TGTGCCTGGAGTGTACTCCTCGGACAGGAGCAGTTCTTC
TRBV6-5,.,.,TRBJ2-3,15,CASSYSRQRTDTQYF,TGTGCCAGCAGTTACTCGCGACAGCGCACAGATACGCAGTATTTT
TRBV30,.,.,TRBJ1-6,15,CAWGGRGSYNSPLHF,TGTGCCTGGGGGGGCAGGGGCTCCTATAATTCACCCCTCCACTTT
TRBV28,.,few,TRBJ1-3,13,CATLGDRGNTIYF,TGTGCCACCCTAGGCGATCGTGGAAACACCATATATTTT
TRBV29-1,.,.,TRBJ1-3,13,CSVLTGSGNTIYF,TGCAGCGTTCTGACAGGCTCTGGAAACACCATATATTTT
TRBV5-4,.,.,TRBJ2-1,13,CASISPGGNEQFF,TGTGCCAGCATTAGTCCAGGGGGGAATGAGCAGTTCTTC
TRBV13,TRBD1,.,TRBJ1-2,14,CASSLQGVSYGYTF,TGTGCCAGCAGCTTACAGGGGGTTAGCTATGGCTACACCTTC
TRBV28,.,.,TRBJ1-2,14,CASSSGEGGYGYTF,TGTGCCAGCAGTTCCGGGGAAGGGGGCTATGGCTACACCTTC
TRBV24-1,TRBD1,.,TRBJ2-2,14,CATSGTGASGELFF,TGTGCCACCAGCGGGACAGGGGCTTCCGGGGAGCTGTTTTTT